Listed below are T cell receptor beta chains from one sample, sequenced in a study of blood T cells in healthy people across ages. Each CDR3 protein is one row after TCRdb ran MiXCR on the 5' RACE reads. The sample has 800,000 to 1,000,000 distinct CDR3 sequences; about 44% are singletons. The specimen sequenced was blood. Every receptor here comes from a man aged 30-40 years in good health. Both conserved end residues are part of each CDR3. D genes are given only for firm matches.

>TRBJ2-5|TRBD1|TRBV9
CASSVGQDRAAETQYF
>-|-|TRBV10-3
CAISDGYSINEQYF
>TRBJ2-7|-|TRBV5-1
CASSDAVGPYEQYF
>TRBJ2-4|TRBD1|TRBV28
CASSSLGQAHGQYF
>TRBJ2-5|-|TRBV4-3
CASSQGADWAKGETQYF
>TRBJ1-2|-|TRBV6-1
CASSRTDTNYGYTF
>TRBJ1-6|-|TRBV4-2
CASSQEATGNSPLHF
>TRBJ2-7|-|TRBV7-9
CASSLEFALYEQYF
>TRBJ1-3|TRBD1|TRBV29-1
CSAMTGPGNTIYF
>TRBJ2-4|-|TRBV5-1
CASRWVVSDIQYF
>TRBJ2-3|-|TRBV4-1
CASGQSGTDTQYF
>TRBJ2-2|-|TRBV5-1
CASSPQGLGHTGELFF
>TRBJ2-6|-|TRBV3-1
CASSQEANVLTF
>TRBJ1-1|-|TRBV20-1
CSARSGYGTEAFF
>TRBJ2-1|TRBD2|TRBV10-3
CAINPSGESYNEQFF
>TRBJ2-3|-|TRBV20-1
CSARFRGTIDTQYF
>TRBJ1-1|-|TRBV20-1
CSARETGDAEAFF
>TRBJ1-4|-|TRBV18
CASSRPLGVEKLFF
>TRBJ1-1|TRBD1|TRBV20-1
CSAIKPGQGSTEAFF
>-|-|TRBV7-2
CASSIPGHQDEQYF
>TRBJ1-2|-|TRBV3-1
CASSQEVRVGYGYTF
>-|-|TRBV6-1
CASSVRSAETQYF
>TRBJ2-3|-|TRBV7-2
CASRSGRTDTRYF
>TRBJ1-6|TRBD1|TRBV10-3
CAISAGTGSNSPLHF
>-|-|TRBV10-3
CATARDLQETQYF
>TRBJ2-1|-|TRBV6-2/TRBV6-3
CASTQDSRKFF
>TRBJ2-3|-|TRBV10-3
CAISDKASDTQYF
>TRBJ2-7|-|TRBV30
CAWSDLGLSYEQYF
>TRBJ2-5|-|TRBV25-1
CASSESGVMETQYF
>TRBJ2-7|-|TRBV6-5
CASSPGRLVDSEQYF
>TRBJ2-3|-|TRBV30
CAWSRGRGKVDTQYF
>TRBJ2-3|-|TRBV28
CASTGAGRGTDTQYF
>TRBJ2-3|TRBD1|TRBV3-1
CASSQEEQGTDTQYF
>TRBJ1-2|-|TRBV5-5
CASSSALSVPNYGYTF
>TRBJ2-1|TRBD2|TRBV27
CASSSPLAGGYEQFF
>TRBJ2-3|-|TRBV2
CASSATPTDTQYF
>TRBJ2-5|-|TRBV29-1
CSVEELADRETQYF
>TRBJ2-7|-|TRBV20-1
CSARGLATSSYEQYF
>TRBJ2-3|-|TRBV4-1
CASSQEEGGGTDTQYF
>TRBJ1-3|-|TRBV12-3/TRBV12-4
CASSLDIPGNTIYF
>TRBJ2-2|TRBD2|TRBV4-2
CASSLSPLAGGGTGELFF
>TRBJ2-5|-|TRBV5-1
CASSLSGSETQYF
>TRBJ1-4|-|TRBV6-5
CASSYNGGATEKLFF
>-|-|TRBV24-1
CVTIRVPQETQYF
>-|-|TRBV29-1
CSVEAPLSYEQYF
>TRBJ1-4|-|TRBV27
CASSTRGVGQGHEKLFF
>TRBJ1-4|-|TRBV9
CASSVGYSEKLFF
>TRBJ1-2|TRBD1|TRBV10-3
CAISVKDRDGYTF
>TRBJ2-3|TRBD2|TRBV6-2/TRBV6-3
CASSSVAGSDTQYF
>TRBJ1-2|-|TRBV10-3
CAISPTSDTLYGYTF
>TRBJ2-3|-|TRBV28
CASSTPGRGSTDTQYF
>TRBJ2-3|TRBD2|TRBV27
CASSHEPVPGLAGGRKDTQYF
>TRBJ2-1|TRBD1|TRBV6-1
CASSPDRRTGIYNGQFF
>TRBJ1-2|-|TRBV20-1
CSARGQPSTPNYGYTF
>TRBJ1-1|-|TRBV7-6
CASSLVFGNTEAFF
>TRBJ2-7|-|TRBV11-2
CASSLDPSLTYEQYF
>TRBJ2-5|-|TRBV7-9
CASSVQASETQYF